This record concerns one T cell receptor beta chain sequence. The antigen remains unidentified. The treatment is: roughly 18 received Ad26.COV2.S at low or high dose, single or two shots; about 5 received placebo; per-sample allocation not given. All samples were drawn on day 63, counting from the first vaccine or placebo injection. Wuhan-strain SARS-CoV-2 spike was expressed by the Ad26 vector that made up the vaccine. This entry is derived from a study of Ad26.COV2.S vaccination and SARS-CoV-2 variants. Findings and caveats of the study: Individuals receiving vaccine had higher spike-specific TCR breadth than placebo recipients did. Reportedly, after vaccination the spike-specific CD8+ and CD4+ T cell responses displayed substantial breadth. Placebo and vaccine recipients had non-spike TCR breadth that was similar.

CDR3 size: 15 residues. The table came from immunoSEQ multiplex PCR; TCRdb's copy has only in-frame clones and leaves some out. The repertoire holds about 430,000 clones, with around 90% as singletons. This sample comprised peripheral blood, obtained in a trial of Ad26.COV2.S vaccine versus placebo. The rearrangement links TRBV21-1 to TRBJ1-1; no DNA check was done on the table's D call, TRBD1. TRBV21-1 is described as a pseudogene. The TCR comes from a person between 18 and 65 years old who received the Ad26.COV2.S COVID-19 vaccine or a placebo. The CDR3 nucleotides read TGTGCCAGCAGCAAAGGACAGAGCCCTAACACTGAAGCTTTCTTT. It translates to CASSKGQSPNTEAFF.